This T cell receptor beta chain was observed in a study of CD8 T cells in Susac syndrome. Looking at the study overall: Treatment status at blood draw for the Susac syndrome patients was therapy-naive, corticosteroids, or intravenous immunoglobulin alone.

Notes on the study in general: TCR sequencing and HLA analysis covered a relatively small number of individuals. The CD4+ T cell repertoire of patients with Susac syndrome showed no detectable clonal expansion.

The RNA input was 0.5 to 1 ug, and it was reverse transcribed with random hexamers. With immunoSEQ multiplex PCR, TCR beta CDR3 was amplified across 54 Vbeta and 13 Jbeta. Each CDR3 protein is one row after TCRdb ran MiXCR on the immunoSEQ multiplex PCR reads. This sample has some 180,000 distinct CDR3 sequences, with over 90% found just once. V lost 7 bases and J 0 bases, leaving 7 bases between the germline ends. The length of the CDR3 is 12 residues. CDR1 SQVTM and CDR2 ANQGSEA come from the germline V gene. Comments on this clonotype: Its antigen is not known.

The chain joins TRBV29-1 to TRBJ1-3; D gene unclear. The source material was CD4+ T cells from PBMCs. This clonotype originated in a human donor with Susac syndrome. The CDR3 DNA sequence: TGCAGCGCGACGAGCTCTGGAAACACCATATATTTT. Translated, it gives CSATSSGNTIYF.